This T cell receptor beta chain is from a study of blood T cell repertoires in COVID-19. Generated by immunoSEQ multiplex PCR, the TCRdb table keeps only in-frame clones and is missing some. The table has about 120,000 clones, 75% to 90% seen once. V was trimmed by 1 base and J by 5 bases, leaving 6 bases between them. The CDR3 sequence is 13 residues long. Germline lookup yields CDR1 SGHNT and CDR2 YENEEA. Sequencing input: peripheral blood. The chain uses TRBV11-3 and TRBJ2-1; D gene uncertain. This TCR was recovered from a man between 65 and 85 years old with active or convalescent COVID-19. CDR3 in amino acids: CASSLGANNEQFF. Written as DNA, the CDR3 is TGTGCCAGCAGCTTAGGGGCTAACAATGAGCAGTTCTTC.